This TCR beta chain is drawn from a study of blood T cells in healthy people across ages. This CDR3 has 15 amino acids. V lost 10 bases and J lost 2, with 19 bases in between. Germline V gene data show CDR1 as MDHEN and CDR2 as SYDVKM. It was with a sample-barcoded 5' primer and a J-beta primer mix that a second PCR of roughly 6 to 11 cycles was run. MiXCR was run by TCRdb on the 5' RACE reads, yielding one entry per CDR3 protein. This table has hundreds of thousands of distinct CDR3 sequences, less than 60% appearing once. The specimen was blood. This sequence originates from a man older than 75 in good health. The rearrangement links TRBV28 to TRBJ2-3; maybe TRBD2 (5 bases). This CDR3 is CATERSGIPTDTQYF. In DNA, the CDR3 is TGTGCCACCGAGAGGTCCGGGATTCCCACAGATACGCAGTATTTT.